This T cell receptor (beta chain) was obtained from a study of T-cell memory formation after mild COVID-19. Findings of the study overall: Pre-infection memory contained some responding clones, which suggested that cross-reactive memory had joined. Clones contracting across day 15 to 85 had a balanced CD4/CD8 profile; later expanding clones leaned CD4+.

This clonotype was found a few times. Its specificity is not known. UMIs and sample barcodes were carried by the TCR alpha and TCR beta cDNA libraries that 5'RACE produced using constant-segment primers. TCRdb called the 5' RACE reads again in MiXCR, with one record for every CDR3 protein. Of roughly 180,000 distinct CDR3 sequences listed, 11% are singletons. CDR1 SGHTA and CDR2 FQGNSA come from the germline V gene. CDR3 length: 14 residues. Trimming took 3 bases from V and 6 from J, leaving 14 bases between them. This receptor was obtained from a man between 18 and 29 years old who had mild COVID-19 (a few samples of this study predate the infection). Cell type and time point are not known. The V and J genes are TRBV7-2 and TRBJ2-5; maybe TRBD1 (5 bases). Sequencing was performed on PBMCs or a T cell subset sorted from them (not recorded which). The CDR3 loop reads CASSFRGGGQTQYF. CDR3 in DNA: TGTGCCAGCAGCTTTAGGGGCGGCGGACAGACCCAGTACTTC.